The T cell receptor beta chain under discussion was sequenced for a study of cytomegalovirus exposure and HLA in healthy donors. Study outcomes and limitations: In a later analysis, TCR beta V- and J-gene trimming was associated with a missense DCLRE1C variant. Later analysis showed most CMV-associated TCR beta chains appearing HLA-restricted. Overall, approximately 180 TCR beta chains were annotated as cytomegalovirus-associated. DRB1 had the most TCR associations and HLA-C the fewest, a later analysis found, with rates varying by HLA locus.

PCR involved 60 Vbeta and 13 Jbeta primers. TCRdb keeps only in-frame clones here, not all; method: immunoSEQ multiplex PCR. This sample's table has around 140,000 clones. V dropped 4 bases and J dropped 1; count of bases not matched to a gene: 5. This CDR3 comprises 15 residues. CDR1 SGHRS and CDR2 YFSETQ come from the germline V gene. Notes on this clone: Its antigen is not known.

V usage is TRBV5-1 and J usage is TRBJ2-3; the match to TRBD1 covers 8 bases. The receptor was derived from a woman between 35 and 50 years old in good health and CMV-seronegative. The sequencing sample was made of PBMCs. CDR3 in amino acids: CASSIKTGGTDTQYF. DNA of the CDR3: TGCGCCAGCAGCATAAAGACAGGGGGCACAGATACGCAGTATTTT.